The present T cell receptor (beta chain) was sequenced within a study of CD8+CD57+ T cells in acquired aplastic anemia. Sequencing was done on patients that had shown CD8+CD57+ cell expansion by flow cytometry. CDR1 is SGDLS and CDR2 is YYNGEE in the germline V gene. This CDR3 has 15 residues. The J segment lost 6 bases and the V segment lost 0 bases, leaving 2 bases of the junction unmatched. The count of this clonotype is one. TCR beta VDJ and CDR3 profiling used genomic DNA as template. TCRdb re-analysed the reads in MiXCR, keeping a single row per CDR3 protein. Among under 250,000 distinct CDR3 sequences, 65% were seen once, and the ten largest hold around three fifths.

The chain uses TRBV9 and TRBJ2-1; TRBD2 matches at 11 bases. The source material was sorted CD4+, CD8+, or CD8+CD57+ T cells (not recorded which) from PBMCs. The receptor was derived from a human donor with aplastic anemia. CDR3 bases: TGTGCCAGCAGCGTAGGTACTAGCGGGAGCAATGAGCAGTTCTTC. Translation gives CASSVGTSGSNEQFF.